This section outlines one TCR beta chain sequence together with its context. This sample was included in a study of shared clonotypes between healthy human individuals. The CDR3 spans 16 residues. V was shortened by 4 bases and J by 1 base, with 15 bases between the two germline ends. Germline CDR1 and CDR2: PRHDT and FYEKMQ (reference sequence). Sequencing was at deep level. Using immunoSEQ multiplex PCR, the repertoire was profiled, and TCRdb retains in-frame clones only, with some absent. The profile shows about 600,000 clones, 95% to 98% of them singletons. The naive CD8 population came from CD45RO-negative cells selected for CCR7, without terminally differentiated effector memory CD45RA+ cells.

This TCR came from a young man in good health. The V gene is TRBV13, the J gene TRBJ2-3; TRBD2 is a possible D gene (6 bases). The sequencing sample was made of naive CD8+ T cells sorted from blood. The CDR3 reads CASSSYGRVGTDTQYF. Written as DNA, the CDR3 is TGTGCCAGCAGCTCGTACGGGAGAGTGGGCACAGATACGCAGTATTTT. The full variable domain, with the rest looked up from reference TRBV13 and TRBJ2-3, is AAGVIQSPRHLIKEKRETATLKCYPIPRHDTVYWYQQGPGQDPQFLISFYEKMQSDKGSIPDRFSAQQFSDYHSELNMSSLELGDSALYFCASSSYGRVGTDTQYFGPGTRLTVL.